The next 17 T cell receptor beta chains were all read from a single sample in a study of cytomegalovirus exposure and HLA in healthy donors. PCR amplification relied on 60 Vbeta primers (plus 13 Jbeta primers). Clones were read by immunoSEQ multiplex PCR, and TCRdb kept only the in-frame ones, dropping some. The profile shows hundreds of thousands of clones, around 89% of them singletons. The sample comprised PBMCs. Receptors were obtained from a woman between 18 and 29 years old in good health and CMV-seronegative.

The CDR3 coding sequence is TGCGCCAGCAGCTTGGATGCAGGCGAAGGTGGCTACACCTTC. Translation gives CASSLDAGEGGYTF. The V gene is TRBV5-1, the J gene TRBJ1-2; D gene uncertain. The CDR3 runs 14 residues. Between the trimmed V and J ends, which lost 0 bases and 7 bases, there was a span of 13 bases. CDR1 and CDR2 (germline): SGHRS, YFSETQ. The variable domain in full, with the rest retrieved from reference TRBV5-1 and TRBJ1-2, is KAGVTQTPRYLIKTRGQQVTLSCSPISGHRSVSWYQQTPGQGLQFLFEYFSETQRNKGNFPGRFSGRQFSNSRSEMNVSTLELGDSALYLCASSLDAGEGGYTFGSGTRLTVV.

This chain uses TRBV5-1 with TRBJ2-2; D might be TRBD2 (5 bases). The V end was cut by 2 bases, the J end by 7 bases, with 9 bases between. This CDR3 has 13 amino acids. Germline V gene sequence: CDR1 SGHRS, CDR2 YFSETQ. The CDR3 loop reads CASSLEGNGELFF. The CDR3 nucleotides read TGCGCCAGCAGCTTAGAGGGAAACGGGGAGCTGTTTTTT.

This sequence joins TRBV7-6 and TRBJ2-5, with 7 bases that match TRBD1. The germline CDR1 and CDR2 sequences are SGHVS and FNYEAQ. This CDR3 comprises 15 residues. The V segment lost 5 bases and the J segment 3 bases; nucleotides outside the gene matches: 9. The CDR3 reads CASSRWGQREETQYF. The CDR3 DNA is TGTGCCAGCAGCCGATGGGGACAGAGAGAAGAGACCCAGTACTTC.

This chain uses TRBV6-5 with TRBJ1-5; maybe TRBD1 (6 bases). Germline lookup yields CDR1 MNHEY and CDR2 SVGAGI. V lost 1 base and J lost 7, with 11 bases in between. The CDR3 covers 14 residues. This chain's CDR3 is CASSYLGAGQPQHF. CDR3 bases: TGTGCCAGCAGTTACTTGGGGGCTGGGCAGCCCCAGCATTTT.

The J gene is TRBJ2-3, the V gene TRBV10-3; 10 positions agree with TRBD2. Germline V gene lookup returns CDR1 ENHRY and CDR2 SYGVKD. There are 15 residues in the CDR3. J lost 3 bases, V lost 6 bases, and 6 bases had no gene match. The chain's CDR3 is CAIRAGLAETDTQYF. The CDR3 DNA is TGTGCCATCAGAGCCGGACTAGCGGAAACAGATACGCAGTATTTT.

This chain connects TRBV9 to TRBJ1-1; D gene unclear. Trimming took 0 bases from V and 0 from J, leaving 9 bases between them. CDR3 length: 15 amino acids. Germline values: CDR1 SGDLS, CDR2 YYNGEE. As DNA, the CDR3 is TGTGCCAGCAGCGTAGGGGCGGGAATGAACACTGAAGCTTTCTTT. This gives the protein CASSVGAGMNTEAFF.

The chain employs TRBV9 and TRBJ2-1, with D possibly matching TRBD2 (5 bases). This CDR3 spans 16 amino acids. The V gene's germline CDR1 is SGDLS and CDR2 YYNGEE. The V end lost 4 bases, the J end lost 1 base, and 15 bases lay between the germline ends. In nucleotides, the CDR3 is TGTGCCAGCAGCCAATCGTCCCGCGGGTCCTACAATGAGCAGTTCTTC. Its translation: CASSQSSRGSYNEQFF.

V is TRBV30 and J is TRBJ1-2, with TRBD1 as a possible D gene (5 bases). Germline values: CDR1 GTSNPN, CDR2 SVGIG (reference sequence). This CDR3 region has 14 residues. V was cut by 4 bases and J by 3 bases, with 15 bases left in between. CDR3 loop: CAWTIGRGHYGYTF. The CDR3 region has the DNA TGTGCCTGGACCATTGGGAGGGGTCACTATGGCTACACCTTC.

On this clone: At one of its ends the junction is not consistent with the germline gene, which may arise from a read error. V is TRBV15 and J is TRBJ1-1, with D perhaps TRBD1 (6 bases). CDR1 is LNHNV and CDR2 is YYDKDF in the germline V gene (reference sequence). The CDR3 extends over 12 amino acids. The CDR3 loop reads CATSRQDTEAFF. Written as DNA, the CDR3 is TGCGCCACCAGCAGACAGGACACTGAAGCTTTCTTT.

The CDR3 nucleotides are TGTGCCAGCAGTGAGGGGACAGGGGGTAATGAGCAGTTCTTC. Translation: CASSEGTGGNEQFF. The chain is built from TRBV2 and TRBJ2-1; 11 bases are shared with TRBD1. Germline lookup yields CDR1 SNHLY and CDR2 FYNNEI. V lost 3 bases to trimming and J lost 7 bases; unmatched junction nucleotides: 2. This CDR3 is 14 amino acids long.

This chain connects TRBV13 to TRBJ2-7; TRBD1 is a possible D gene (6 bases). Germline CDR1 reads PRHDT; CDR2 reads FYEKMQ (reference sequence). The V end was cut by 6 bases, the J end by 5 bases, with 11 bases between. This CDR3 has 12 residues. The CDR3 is CASRLRGNEQYF. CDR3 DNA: TGTGCCAGCAGGCTCAGGGGCAACGAGCAGTACTTC. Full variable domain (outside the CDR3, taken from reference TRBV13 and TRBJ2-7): AAGVIQSPRHLIKEKRETATLKCYPIPRHDTVYWYQQGPGQDPQFLISFYEKMQSDKGSIPDRFSAQQFSDYHSELNMSSLELGDSALYFCASRLRGNEQYFGPGTRLTVT.

The DNA of the CDR3 is TGTGCCAGCGGGGCTCGCGGGACTAGCGGGGGGGCCGTACAGACCCAGTACTTC. Amino acids: CASGARGTSGGAVQTQYF. The chain links TRBV27 to TRBJ2-5; 16 nucleotides align to TRBD2. Germline V gene data show CDR1 as MNHEY and CDR2 as SMNVEV (reference sequence). V lost 8 bases, J lost 6 bases, and 15 bases stayed unmatched. The CDR3 length is 18 residues.

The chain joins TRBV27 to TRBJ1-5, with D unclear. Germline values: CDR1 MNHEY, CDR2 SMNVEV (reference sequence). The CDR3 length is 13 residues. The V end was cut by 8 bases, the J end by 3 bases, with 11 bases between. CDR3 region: CASGPSHNQPQHF. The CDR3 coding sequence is TGTGCCAGCGGCCCCTCACACAATCAGCCCCAGCATTTT.

The CDR3 DNA reads as TGCAGCGTTGAACTTCGGGGTGGCCCTGAAGCTTTCTTT. Residues: CSVELRGGPEAFF. V gene TRBV29-1 combines with J gene TRBJ1-1, with D unclear. V lost 2 bases to trimming and J lost 6 bases, with 13 bases between them. The CDR3 contains 13 residues. Germline V gene lookup returns CDR1 SQVTM and CDR2 ANQGSEA.

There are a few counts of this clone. As DNA, the CDR3 is TGCAGCGTTGATGGCGGGAGAAGGGATACGCAGTATTTT. Residues: CSVDGGRRDTQYF. The V call is TRBV29-1, the J call TRBJ2-3, with 7 bases lining up with TRBD2. Germline lookup yields CDR1 SQVTM and CDR2 ANQGSEA. The trim removed 3 bases at V and 6 bases at J, leaving 6 bases unmatched. CDR3 length equals 13 residues.

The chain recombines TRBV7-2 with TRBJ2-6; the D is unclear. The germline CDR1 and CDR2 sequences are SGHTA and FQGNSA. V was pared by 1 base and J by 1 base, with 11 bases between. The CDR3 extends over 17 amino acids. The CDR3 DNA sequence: TGTGCCAGCAGCTTAGTTTGGTGGCATTCTGGGGCCAACGTCCTGACTTTC. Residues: CASSLVWWHSGANVLTF. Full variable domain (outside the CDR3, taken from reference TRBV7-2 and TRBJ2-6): GAGVSQSPSNKVTEKGKDVELRCDPISGHTALYWYRQSLGQGLEFLIYFQGNSAPDKSGLPSDRFSAERTGGSVSTLTIQRTQQEDSAVYLCASSLVWWHSGANVLTFGAGSRLTVL.

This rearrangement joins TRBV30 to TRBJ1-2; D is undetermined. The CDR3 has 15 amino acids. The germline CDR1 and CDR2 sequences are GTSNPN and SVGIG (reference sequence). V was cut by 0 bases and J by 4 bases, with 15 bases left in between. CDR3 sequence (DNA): TGTGCCTGGAGTGTCTCGGAGGAACAGTCCTATGGCTACACCTTC. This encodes CAWSVSEEQSYGYTF.